This T cell receptor (beta chain) was recorded in a study of T-cell reconstitution after alpha-beta-depleted transplantation in children. A single count supports this clonotype. CDR1 is SGHTA and CDR2 is FQGTGA in the germline V gene. Trimming at V came to 5 bases and at J to 4 bases, leaving 7 bases not matched to a gene. This CDR3 has 15 residues. As it was prepared, the TCRbeta library received unique molecular identifiers. TCRdb reprocessed the PCR reads with MiXCR, giving one entry per CDR3 protein. The sample carries about 91,000 distinct CDR3 sequences, roughly 8.3% recorded once. The clonotype comes from a human donor who donated a stem cell graft to a child with congenital amegakaryocytic thrombocytopenia. The rearrangement links TRBV7-3 to TRBJ2-1; TRBD1 matches at 8 bases. Sequencing was performed on PBMCs from the stem cell graft donor, taken from the stem cell graft. The CDR3 sequence is CASSPTDRAYNEQFF. The CDR3 region has the DNA TGTGCCAGCAGCCCTACGGACAGGGCTTACAATGAGCAGTTCTTC.